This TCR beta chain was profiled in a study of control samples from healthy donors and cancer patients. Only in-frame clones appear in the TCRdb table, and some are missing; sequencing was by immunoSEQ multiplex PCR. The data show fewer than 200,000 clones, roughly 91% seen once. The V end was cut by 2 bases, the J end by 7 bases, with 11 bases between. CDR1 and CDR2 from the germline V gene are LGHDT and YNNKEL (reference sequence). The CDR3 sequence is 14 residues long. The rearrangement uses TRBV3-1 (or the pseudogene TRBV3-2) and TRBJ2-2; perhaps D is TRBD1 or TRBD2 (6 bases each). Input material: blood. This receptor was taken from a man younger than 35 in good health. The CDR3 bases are TGTGCCAGCAGCCAACCGGGGGCCGGCGGGGAGCTGTTTTTT. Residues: CASSQPGAGGELFF.